These 6 T cell receptor beta chains share one sample of origin, sequenced in a study of T-cell reconstitution after alpha-beta-depleted transplantation in children. The TCRbeta library was prepared with unique molecular identifiers. A single record per CDR3 protein comes from TCRdb applying MiXCR to the PCR reads. The sample carries about 350,000 distinct CDR3 sequences, more than 10% recorded once. The sample consisted of PBMCs, taken from the stem cell graft. These receptors all come from a human donor who donated a stem cell graft to a child with Fanconi anemia.

There are a few counts of this clonotype. This chain connects TRBV5-1 to TRBJ1-4, with D perhaps TRBD1 (6 bases). The CDR3 totals 15 residues. The ends were cut back, 5 bases at V and 2 bases at J, with 13 bases in the middle. CDR1 and CDR2 (germline): SGHRS, YFSETQ. DNA of the CDR3: TGCGCCAGCAGAGCGGGGGCGCTTACTAATGAAAAACTGTTTTTT. Translated, it gives CASRAGALTNEKLFF.

This clonotype was seen ten or more times. The chain carries TRBV28 and TRBJ2-7; D not resolved. The germline V and J ends were trimmed by 4 bases and 4 bases, with 5 bases remaining between them. Looked up from germline, CDR1 is MDHEN and CDR2 is SYDVKM. The length of the CDR3 is 11 residues. In DNA form, the CDR3 reads TGTGCCAGCAGTTCCCGATACGAGCAGTACGTC. The encoded protein is CASSSRYEQYV.

This clonotype was picked up a small number of times. The chain employs TRBV7-2 and TRBJ1-2; weak D call: TRBD1 (5 bases). The CDR3 loop spans 16 amino acids. The germline V gene encodes CDR1 SGHTA and CDR2 FQGNSA. V lost 1 base to trimming and J lost 2 bases, with 14 bases between them. CDR3 nucleotides: TGTGCCAGCAGCTTAGAAGCTCGCAGGGCCAACTATGGCTACACCTTC. This gives the protein CASSLEARRANYGYTF.

This clonotype was seen only a few times. V is TRBV5-6 and J is TRBJ2-2; D remains unclear. V shed 2 bases and J shed 1 base, with 9 bases lying between them. The CDR3 has 15 amino acids. CDR1 SGHDT and CDR2 YYEEEE come from the germline V gene. The CDR3 sequence is CASSFVSMNTGELFF. The CDR3, as DNA: TGTGCCAGCAGCTTTGTCAGTATGAACACCGGGGAGCTGTTTTTT.

The chain links TRBV6-5 to TRBJ2-2; TRBD1 matches 7 bases. Germline CDR1 MNHEY, CDR2 SVGAGI. After removal of 2 bases from V and 7 bases from J, the junction contained 7 bases not matched to a gene. This CDR3 spans 15 amino acids. The CDR3 bases are TGTGCCAGCAGTTACCCCCAGGGGGATGTCGGGGAGCTGTTTTTT. Residues: CASSYPQGDVGELFF.

The chain recombines TRBV6-2 or TRBV6-3 with TRBJ2-1; D remains ambiguous. V was pared by 3 bases and J by 3 bases, with 12 bases between. From germline, CDR1 is MNHEY and CDR2 SVGEGT. The length of the CDR3 is 15 residues. The DNA of the CDR3 is TGTGCCAGCAGTTATATAGCCGCCAGCTACAATGAGCAGTTCTTC. Translation gives CASSYIAASYNEQFF.